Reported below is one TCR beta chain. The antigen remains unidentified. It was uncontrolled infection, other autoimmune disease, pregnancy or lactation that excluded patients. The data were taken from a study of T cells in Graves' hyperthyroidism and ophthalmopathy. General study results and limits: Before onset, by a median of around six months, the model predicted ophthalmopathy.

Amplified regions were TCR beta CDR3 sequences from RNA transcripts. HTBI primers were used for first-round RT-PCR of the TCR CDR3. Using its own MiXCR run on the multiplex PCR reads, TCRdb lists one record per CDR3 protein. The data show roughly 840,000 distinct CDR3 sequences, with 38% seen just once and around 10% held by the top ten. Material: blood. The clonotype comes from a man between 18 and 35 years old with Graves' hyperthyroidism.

The CDR3 sequence is CASSQDGAATQVETQYF. The CDR3 coding sequence is TGCGCCAGCAGCCAAGATGGGGCAGCCACCCAGGTAGAGACCCAGTACTTC. The J gene is TRBJ2-5, the V gene TRBV4-1; TRBD1 is a possible D gene (5 bases). Germline V gene sequence: CDR1 MGHRA, CDR2 YSYEKL. The CDR3 has 17 amino acids. Trimming left V 0 bases short and J 4 bases short, with 18 bases between.